This entry describes one TCR beta chain. The record originates from a study of blood T cells in healthy people across ages. For the second PCR, which ran for about 7 to 11 cycles, a sample-barcoded 5' primer and a J-beta primer mix were used. Each cDNA molecule, via a template-switch adaptor with 12 random nucleotides, was tagged. TCRdb passed the 5' RACE reads through MiXCR, listing each CDR3 protein once. The repertoire holds approximately 1,000,000 distinct CDR3 sequences, with 45% as singletons. V lost 0 bases and J lost 4, with 8 bases in between. This CDR3 comprises 13 residues. The germline V gene encodes CDR1 DFQATT and CDR2 SNEGSKA (reference sequence).

This TCR was sampled from a woman aged 60 to 75 in good health. The sample comprised blood. The rearrangement joins TRBV20-1 to TRBJ2-3; no definite D call. The CDR3 here is CSARDAQSDTQYF. Written as DNA, the CDR3 is TGCAGTGCTAGAGATGCACAATCAGATACGCAGTATTTT.